This T cell receptor (beta chain) was observed in a study of blood T cell repertoires in COVID-19. Profiled with immunoSEQ multiplex PCR; TCRdb holds only in-frame clones, not every one. The sample has about 100,000 clones, around 85% seen once. Germline V CDR1 and CDR2: SQVTM, ANQGSEA. The CDR3 is 11 residues long. V lost 7 bases to trimming and J lost 3 bases, with 9 bases between them. The receptor's source is an older woman with active or convalescent COVID-19. The sequencing sample was made of peripheral blood. The chain is built from TRBV29-1 and TRBJ1-1, with D uncertain. CDR3: CSDDIYTEAFF. The CDR3 nucleotides are TGCAGCGATGACATTTACACTGAAGCTTTCTTT.